Included here is one TCR beta chain sequence, with context. The data originate from a study of CD8 T cells in Susac syndrome. Random hexamers primed reverse transcription of 0.5 to 1 ug RNA. With immunoSEQ multiplex PCR, TCR beta CDR3 was amplified across 54 Vbeta and 13 Jbeta. Using its own MiXCR run on the immunoSEQ multiplex PCR reads, TCRdb lists one record per CDR3 protein. The sample carries approximately 170,000 distinct CDR3 sequences, under 95% recorded once. Blood CD8+ and CD4+ T cells underwent high-throughput TCR beta sequencing. The CD8+ and CD4+ T cells were isolated magnetically using a negative isolation approach, whereas the TEMRA cells were enriched by FACS. Looked up from germline, CDR1 is SNHLY and CDR2 is FYNNEI. V was trimmed by 6 bases and J by 7 bases, leaving 10 bases between them. The CDR3 consists of 12 residues.

The sample taken for sequencing was CD4+ T cells from PBMCs. This clonotype was obtained from a human donor in good health. This chain uses TRBV2 with TRBJ2-1, with D unresolved. CDR3 protein: CASRYYENEQFF. The CDR3 DNA reads as TGTGCCAGCAGGTACTATGAAAATGAGCAGTTCTTC.